Following are 26 T cell receptor beta chains from one sample sequenced in a study of blood T cell repertoires in COVID-19. Using immunoSEQ multiplex PCR, the repertoire was profiled, and TCRdb retains in-frame clones only, with some absent. The sample lists approximately 200,000 clones, 88% occurring once. Sequenced sample: peripheral blood. The receptors derive from a man aged 70 or older with acute or convalescent COVID-19.

This chain uses TRBV4-1 with TRBJ1-1; no firm D call. The germline V gene encodes CDR1 MGHRA and CDR2 YSYEKL. The CDR3 spans 14 residues. The V end lost 1 base, the J end lost 0 bases, and 6 bases lay between the germline ends. The CDR3 here is CASSQGRVNTEAFF. CDR3 sequence (DNA): TGCGCCAGCAGCCAAGGGAGGGTGAACACTGAAGCTTTCTTT.

The chain couples TRBV5-8 to TRBJ2-1, with 11 nucleotides matching TRBD1. Per the germline V gene, CDR1 is SGHTS and CDR2 is YDEGEE. The CDR3 contains 15 residues. Trimming cost V 4 bases and J 5 bases; bases outside gene matches: 5. This CDR3 reads CASSTGQGVDNEQFF. For the CDR3, the DNA is TGTGCCAGCAGCACGGGACAGGGGGTCGACAATGAGCAGTTCTTC.

In its sample, this clone was seen a few times. This rearrangement joins TRBV20-1 to TRBJ1-4, with D perhaps matching TRBD1 (5 bases). The CDR3 covers 12 residues. The germline V gene encodes CDR1 DFQATT and CDR2 SNEGSKA (reference sequence). Trimming left V 3 bases short and J 7 bases short, with 9 bases between. The chain's CDR3 is CSASGAGEKLFF. In DNA form, the CDR3 reads TGCAGTGCTAGTGGGGCGGGTGAAAAACTGTTTTTT.

The CDR3 bases are TGTGCCAGCAGCTTCGCAGGGGACTATGGCTACACCTTC. Amino acids: CASSFAGDYGYTF. The chain links TRBV7-9 to TRBJ1-2, with D perhaps matching TRBD1 (6 bases). The V and J ends lost 3 bases and 3 bases respectively, with 8 bases between them. From germline, CDR1 is SEHNR and CDR2 FQNEAQ (reference sequence). The CDR3 contains 13 residues.

The chain couples TRBV5-1 to TRBJ1-1; 8 nucleotides match TRBD1. The CDR3 has 14 residues. Unmatched junction bases numbered 3, after V lost 4 bases and J lost 1 base. Germline assignment: CDR1 SGHRS and CDR2 YFSETQ. The CDR3 DNA reads TGCGCCAGCAGCCGGGGACAGGAGAACACTGAAGCTTTCTTT. Translating it yields CASSRGQENTEAFF. Based on the CDR3 plus reference TRBV5-1 and TRBJ1-1, the full variable domain is KAGVTQTPRYLIKTRGQQVTLSCSPISGHRSVSWYQQTPGQGLQFLFEYFSETQRNKGNFPGRFSGRQFSNSRSEMNVSTLELGDSALYLCASSRGQENTEAFFGQGTRLTVV.

This chain connects TRBV15 to TRBJ2-7, with 9 positions matching TRBD2. V was pared by 5 bases and J by 2 bases, with 4 bases of the junction left unmatched. Germline CDR1 and CDR2: LNHNV and YYDKDF (reference sequence). This CDR3 has 14 residues. The CDR3 sequence: CATSPAGGPYEQYF. The CDR3 DNA reads as TGTGCCACCAGCCCAGCGGGGGGTCCCTACGAGCAGTACTTC.

The chain employs TRBV10-3 and TRBJ2-5; tentative D call: TRBD1 (5 bases). Germline V CDR1 and CDR2: ENHRY, SYGVKD. The V and J ends lost 0 bases and 3 bases respectively, with 11 bases between them. The CDR3 length is 15 residues. The CDR3 DNA reads as TGTGCCATCAGTGAGTCTTGGGTAGGGGAAGAGACCCAGTACTTC. Its protein is CAISESWVGEETQYF.

The CDR3 DNA reads as TGTGCCACGGGACTTTCGAACACCGGGGAGCTGTTTTTT. It codes for CATGLSNTGELFF. The chain has TRBV6-6 and TRBJ2-2; D is possibly TRBD2 (6 bases). From germline, CDR1 is MNHNY and CDR2 SVGAGI (reference sequence). The CDR3 is 13 amino acids. V lost 10 bases and J 0 bases, leaving 9 bases between the germline ends.

The CDR3, as DNA: TGTGCCAGCAGCTTGGTGGGGACTCCCGGGACAGGACATTACGAGCAGTACTTC. The encoded protein is CASSLVGTPGTGHYEQYF. V is TRBV5-5 and J is TRBJ2-7, with TRBD1 matching 8 bases. This CDR3 contains 18 residues. Germline V CDR1 and CDR2: SGHKS, YYEKEE (reference sequence). Trimming took 0 bases from V and 4 from J; bases not matched to a gene: 15.

This clone has a single count. The J gene is TRBJ2-3, the V gene TRBV9; 8 bases map to TRBD1. This CDR3 has 15 residues. The germline V gene encodes CDR1 SGDLS and CDR2 YYNGEE. J gave up 0 bases and V 3 bases, and 3 bases lay outside the gene matches. The chain's CDR3 is CASSARQGSTDTQYF. In DNA, the CDR3 is TGTGCCAGCAGCGCCAGACAGGGGAGCACAGATACGCAGTATTTT.

The rearrangement links TRBV7-9 to TRBJ1-1; 8 bases are shared with TRBD1. The CDR3 totals 14 residues. Trimming removed 8 bases from V and 1 base from J; junction bases left unmatched: 6. Germline lookup yields CDR1 SEHNR and CDR2 FQNEAQ (reference sequence). The CDR3 is CASAETGANTEAFF. The CDR3 nucleotides read TGTGCCAGCGCGGAGACAGGGGCGAACACTGAAGCTTTCTTT.

The rearrangement joins TRBV7-8 to TRBJ1-5; tentative D call: TRBD1 (6 bases). V gave up 2 bases and J gave up 7 bases, with 9 bases separating them. This CDR3 contains 13 residues. Per germline, CDR1 SGHVS and CDR2 FQNEAQ. CDR3 nucleotide sequence: TGTGCCAGCAGCTTAAGGGGGAACCAGCCCCAGCATTTT. The encoded protein is CASSLRGNQPQHF.

The chain is built from TRBV20-1 and TRBJ2-1; D is possibly TRBD1 (5 bases). In germline, CDR1 is DFQATT, CDR2 SNEGSKA (reference sequence). There are 13 residues in the CDR3. Trimming removed 3 bases from V and 8 bases from J, with 14 bases in between. CDR3 nucleotides: TGCAGTGCTAGTAGTGGGGCGCAGGATGAGCAGTTCTTC. Residues: CSASSGAQDEQFF.

This clone is a singleton in its sample. The chain uses TRBV29-1 and TRBJ2-5, with 7 bases identical to TRBD1. The germline CDR1 and CDR2 sequences are SQVTM and ANQGSEA. The CDR3 covers 15 residues. Trimming cost V 3 bases and J 5 bases; bases outside gene matches: 12. The CDR3 coding sequence is TGCAGCGTTGAGAAGGTAGGGGGCAGTACGGAGACCCAGTACTTC. Protein sequence: CSVEKVGGSTETQYF.

The CDR3 spells CASSLGIGQVYGYTF. The DNA of the CDR3 is TGTGCCAGCAGTTTAGGTATCGGACAGGTCTATGGCTACACCTTC. The rearrangement uses TRBV27 and TRBJ1-2; TRBD1 aligns across 7 bases. The CDR3 loop spans 15 amino acids. The trim removed 2 bases at V and 4 bases at J, leaving 7 bases unmatched. The germline gives CDR1 MNHEY, CDR2 SMNVEV (reference sequence).

This chain links TRBV5-5 with TRBJ1-4; 9 bases map to TRBD1. This CDR3 is 16 amino acids long. Germline-derived CDR1 and CDR2 are SGHKS and YYEKEE (reference sequence). Unmatched junction bases numbered 5, after V lost 4 bases and J lost 1 base. CDR3 DNA sequence: TGTGCCAGCAGCCCCAGGACAGGGGAAACTAATGAAAAACTGTTTTTT. It translates to CASSPRTGETNEKLFF.

This clone has a single count. The genes are TRBV19 and TRBJ1-5, with D perhaps TRBD1 (5 bases). This CDR3 has 14 amino acids. With 3 bases removed from V and 2 bases from J, the gap between germline ends came to 8 bases. Germline CDR1 and CDR2: LNHDA and SQIVND (reference sequence). The CDR3 nucleotides are TGTGCCAGTAGTATGTCCAGGGGCAATCAGCCCCAGCATTTT. Its protein product is CASSMSRGNQPQHF.

The chain combines TRBV12-3 or TRBV12-4 with TRBJ2-3; no definite D call. The CDR3 runs to 13 residues. The V and J ends lost 7 bases and 0 bases respectively, with 8 bases between them. The CDR3: CASTRYSTDTQYF. CDR3 DNA: TGTGCCAGCACCAGATACAGCACAGATACGCAGTATTTT.

The chain couples TRBV15 to TRBJ2-7, with D maybe TRBD1 (7 bases). The CDR3 contains 17 residues. V gave up 1 base and J gave up 4 bases, with 20 bases separating them. The V gene's germline CDR1 is LNHNV and CDR2 YYDKDF (reference sequence). Here the CDR3 DNA reads TGTGCCACCAGCAGAGGCGTTGGAGGGGGCGCGGGATACGAGCAGTACTTC. Translating it yields CATSRGVGGGAGYEQYF.

This clone occurred a few times. The rearrangement uses TRBV3-1 (or the pseudogene TRBV3-2) and TRBJ2-7, with 9 bases identical to TRBD1. CDR3 length equals 15 residues. J was trimmed by 4 bases and V by 2 bases; bases with no gene match: 6. Germline CDR1 is LGHDT and CDR2 is YNNKEL (reference sequence). CDR3 nucleotide sequence: TGTGCCAGCAGCCAAAAGGGACAGGGCCCTTACGAGCAGTACTTC. It translates to CASSQKGQGPYEQYF.

The CDR3 is CASRLAGESPQETQYF. DNA for the CDR3: TGTGCCAGCCGACTAGCGGGAGAGTCACCTCAAGAGACCCAGTACTTC. V usage is TRBV3-1 (or the pseudogene TRBV3-2) and J usage is TRBJ2-5, with 12 bases identical to TRBD2. The CDR3 totals 16 residues. Germline trimming cut 8 bases from V and 2 bases from J; bases unmatched to any gene: 9. Germline loops: CDR1 LGHDT, CDR2 YNNKEL (reference sequence).

This chain's CDR3 is CASRLQGLSTEAFF. The CDR3 DNA follows: TGTGCCAGCAGACTGCAGGGATTGAGCACTGAAGCTTTCTTT. The chain links TRBV7-8 to TRBJ1-1, with D tentatively TRBD1 (5 bases). The CDR3 runs to 14 residues. The V gene's germline CDR1 is SGHVS and CDR2 FQNEAQ. The V and J ends lost 6 bases and 4 bases respectively, with 15 bases between them.

V is TRBV5-4 and J is TRBJ2-2; 8 nucleotides match TRBD1. V lost 2 bases to trimming and J lost 1 base; unmatched junction nucleotides: 4. The CDR3 is 16 residues long. Germline V gives CDR1 SGHNT, CDR2 YYREEE (reference sequence). CDR3 sequence: CASSFQGAQNTGELFF. The CDR3 coding sequence is TGTGCCAGCAGCTTTCAGGGGGCGCAGAACACCGGGGAGCTGTTTTTT.

This chain links TRBV6-2 or TRBV6-3 with TRBJ2-7, with a weak D call TRBD2 (5 bases). This CDR3 contains 14 residues. V lost 4 bases and J lost 12, with 22 bases in between. Germline V gives CDR1 MNHEY, CDR2 SVGEGT. The CDR3 loop is CASSWPPGDSVLYF. CDR3 DNA sequence: TGTGCCAGCAGTTGGCCCCCTGGGGATAGCGTTTTGTACTTC.

The chain is built from TRBV2 and TRBJ2-7, with 7 nucleotides matching TRBD1. Germline CDR1 is SNHLY and CDR2 is FYNNEI. The CDR3 sequence is 15 residues long. V dropped 2 bases and J dropped 0; count of bases not matched to a gene: 4. CDR3 protein: CASSERDSFSYEQYF. CDR3 in DNA: TGTGCCAGCAGTGAAAGGGACAGCTTCTCCTACGAGCAGTACTTC.

The chain joins TRBV7-2 to TRBJ1-5, with 8 positions matching TRBD1. CDR3 size: 15 residues. Germline values: CDR1 SGHTA, CDR2 FQGNSA. V trimming: 3 bases; J trimming: 6 bases; junction bases outside the gene matches: 7. CDR3 bases: TGTGCCAGCAGCTTTTCCGGGACAGGTATTCAGCCCCAGCATTTT. This sequence encodes CASSFSGTGIQPQHF.